This T cell receptor beta chain was retrieved from a study of shared clonotypes between healthy human individuals. Germline loops: CDR1 MDHEN, CDR2 SYDVKM. The CDR3 runs to 14 residues. The germline V and J ends were trimmed by 6 bases and 1 base, with 9 bases remaining between them. This table comes from immunoSEQ multiplex PCR, and its TCRdb copy is limited to in-frame clones, with some not included. The data contain approximately 470,000 clones, approximately 78% of them singletons. The TCR was taken from a woman in her 40s in good health. Some clones in this sample may be carry-over from other donors' samples. The gene calls are TRBV28 and TRBJ1-4; D unclear. The sample was PBMCs. The CDR3 DNA reads TGTGCCAGCAGAAACCCCGGAACTAATGAAAAACTGTTTTTT. Its protein product is CASRNPGTNEKLFF.